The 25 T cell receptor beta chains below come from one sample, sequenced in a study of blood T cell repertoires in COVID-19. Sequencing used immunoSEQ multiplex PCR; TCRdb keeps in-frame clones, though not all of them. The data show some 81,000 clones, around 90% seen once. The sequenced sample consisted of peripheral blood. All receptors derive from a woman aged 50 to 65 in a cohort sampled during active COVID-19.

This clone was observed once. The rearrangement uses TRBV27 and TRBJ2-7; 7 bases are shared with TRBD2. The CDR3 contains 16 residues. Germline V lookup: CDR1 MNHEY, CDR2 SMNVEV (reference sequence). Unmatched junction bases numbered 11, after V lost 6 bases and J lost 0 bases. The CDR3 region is CASSDQKLASSYEQYF. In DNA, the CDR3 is TGTGCCAGCAGCGACCAAAAACTAGCGTCCTCCTACGAGCAGTACTTC.

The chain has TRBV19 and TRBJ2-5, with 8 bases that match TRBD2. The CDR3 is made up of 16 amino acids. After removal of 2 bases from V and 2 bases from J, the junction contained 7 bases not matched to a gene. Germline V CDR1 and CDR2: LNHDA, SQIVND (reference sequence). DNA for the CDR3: TGTGCCAGTAGTATATCCCCGGCTAGCGGGCAAGAGACCCAGTACTTC. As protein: CASSISPASGQETQYF.

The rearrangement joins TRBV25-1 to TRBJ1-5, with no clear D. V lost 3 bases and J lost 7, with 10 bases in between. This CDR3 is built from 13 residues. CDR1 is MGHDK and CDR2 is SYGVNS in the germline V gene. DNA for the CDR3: TGTGCCAGCAGTGACGCCCAGAACCAGCCCCAGCATTTT. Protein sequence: CASSDAQNQPQHF.

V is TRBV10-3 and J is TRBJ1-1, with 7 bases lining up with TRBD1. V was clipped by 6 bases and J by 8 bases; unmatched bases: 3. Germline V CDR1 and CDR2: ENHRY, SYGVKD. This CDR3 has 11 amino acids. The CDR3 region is CAISRDSEAFF. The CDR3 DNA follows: TGTGCCATCAGCCGGGACAGCGAAGCTTTCTTT.

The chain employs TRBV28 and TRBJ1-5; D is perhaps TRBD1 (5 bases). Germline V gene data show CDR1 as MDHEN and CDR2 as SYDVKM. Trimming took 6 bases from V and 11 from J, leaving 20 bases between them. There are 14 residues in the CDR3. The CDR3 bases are TGTGCCAGCAGATCGGACGGGGGATTAGGAGCCCAGCATTTT. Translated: CASRSDGGLGAQHF.

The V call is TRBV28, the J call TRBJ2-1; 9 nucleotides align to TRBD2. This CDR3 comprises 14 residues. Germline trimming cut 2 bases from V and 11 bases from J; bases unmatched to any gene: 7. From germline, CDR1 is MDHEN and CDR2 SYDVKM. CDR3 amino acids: CASSLAGGTMKQFF. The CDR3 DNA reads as TGTGCCAGCAGTTTAGCGGGAGGGACAATGAAGCAGTTCTTC.

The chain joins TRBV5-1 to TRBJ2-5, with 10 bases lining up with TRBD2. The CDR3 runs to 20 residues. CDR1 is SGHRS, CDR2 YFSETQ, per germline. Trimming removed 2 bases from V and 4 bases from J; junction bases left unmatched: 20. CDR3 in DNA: TGCGCCAGCAGCTTAGGTAGCGGGAGGCCCACCAGAGGACCAAGAGAGACCCAGTACTTC. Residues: CASSLGSGRPTRGPRETQYF.

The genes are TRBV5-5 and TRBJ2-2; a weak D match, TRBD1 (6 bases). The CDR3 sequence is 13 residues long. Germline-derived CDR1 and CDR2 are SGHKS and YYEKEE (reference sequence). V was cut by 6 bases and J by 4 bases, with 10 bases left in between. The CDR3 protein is CASNLRGTGELFF. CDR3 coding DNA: TGTGCCAGCAACCTCAGGGGCACCGGGGAGCTGTTTTTT.

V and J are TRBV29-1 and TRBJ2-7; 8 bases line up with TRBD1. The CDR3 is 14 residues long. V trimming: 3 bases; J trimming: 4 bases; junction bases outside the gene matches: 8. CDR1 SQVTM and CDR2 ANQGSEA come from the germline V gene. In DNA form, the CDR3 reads TGCAGCGTTGATTCAGGACAGGGACCTTACGAGCAGTACTTC. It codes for CSVDSGQGPYEQYF.

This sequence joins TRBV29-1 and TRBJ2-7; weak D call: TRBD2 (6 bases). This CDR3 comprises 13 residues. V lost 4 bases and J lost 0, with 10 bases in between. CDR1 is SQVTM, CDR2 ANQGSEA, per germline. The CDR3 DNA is TGCAGCGTTGCGCTGGGGGGCTCCTACGAGCAGTACTTC. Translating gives CSVALGGSYEQYF.

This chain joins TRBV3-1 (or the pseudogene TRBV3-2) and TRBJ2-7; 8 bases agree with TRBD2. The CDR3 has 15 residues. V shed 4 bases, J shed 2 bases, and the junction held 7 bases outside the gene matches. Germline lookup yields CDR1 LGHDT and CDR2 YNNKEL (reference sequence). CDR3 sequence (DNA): TGTGCCAGCAGCCTAGATCCAGCGGGAGCCTACGAGCAGTACTTC. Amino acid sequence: CASSLDPAGAYEQYF.

This chain's CDR3 is CASSLDPMRERATDTQYF. The CDR3 DNA reads as TGTGCCAGCAGCTTAGATCCCATGCGGGAGAGGGCGACAGATACGCAGTATTTT. The chain combines TRBV11-2 with TRBJ2-3; 7 bases line up with TRBD2. This CDR3 region has 18 residues. Germline V gives CDR1 SGHAT, CDR2 FQNNGV. The junction had 12 bases not matched to a gene; V was cut back by 0 bases and J by 3 bases.

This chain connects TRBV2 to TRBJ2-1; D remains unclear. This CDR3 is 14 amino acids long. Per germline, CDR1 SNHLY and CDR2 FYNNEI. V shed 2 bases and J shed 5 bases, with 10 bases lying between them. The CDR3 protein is CASSEKRTNNEQFF. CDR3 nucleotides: TGTGCCAGCAGTGAAAAGCGAACGAACAATGAGCAGTTCTTC.

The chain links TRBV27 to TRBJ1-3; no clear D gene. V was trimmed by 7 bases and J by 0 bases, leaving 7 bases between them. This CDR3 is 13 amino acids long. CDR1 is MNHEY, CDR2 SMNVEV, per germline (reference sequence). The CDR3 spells CASMAPSGNTIYF. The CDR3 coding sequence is TGTGCCAGCATGGCCCCCTCTGGAAACACCATATATTTT.

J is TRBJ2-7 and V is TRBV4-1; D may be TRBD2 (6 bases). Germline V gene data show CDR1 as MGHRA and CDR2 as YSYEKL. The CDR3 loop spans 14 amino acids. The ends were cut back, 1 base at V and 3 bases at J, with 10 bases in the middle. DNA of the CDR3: TGCGCCAGCAGCCAAGGGCAGGGACTCTACGAGCAGTACTTC. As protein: CASSQGQGLYEQYF.

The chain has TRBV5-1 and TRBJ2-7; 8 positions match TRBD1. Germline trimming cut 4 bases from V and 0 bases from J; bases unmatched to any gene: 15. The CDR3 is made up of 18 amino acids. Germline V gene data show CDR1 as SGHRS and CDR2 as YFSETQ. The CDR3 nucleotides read TGCGCCAGCAGCAAACCGACAGGGGAGAAGATAGGCTCCTACGAGCAGTACTTC. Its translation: CASSKPTGEKIGSYEQYF.

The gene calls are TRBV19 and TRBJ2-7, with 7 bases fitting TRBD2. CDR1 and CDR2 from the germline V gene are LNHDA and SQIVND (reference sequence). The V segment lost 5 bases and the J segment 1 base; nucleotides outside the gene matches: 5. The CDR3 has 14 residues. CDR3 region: CASSFRRGSYEQYF. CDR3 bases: TGTGCCAGTAGTTTCAGGCGGGGGTCCTACGAGCAGTACTTC.

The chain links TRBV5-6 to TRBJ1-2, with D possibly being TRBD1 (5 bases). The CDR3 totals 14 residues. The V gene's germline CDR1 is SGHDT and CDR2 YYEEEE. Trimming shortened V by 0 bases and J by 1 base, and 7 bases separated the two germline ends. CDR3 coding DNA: TGTGCCAGCAGCTTGGGACAGAATAACTATGGCTACACCTTC. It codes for CASSLGQNNYGYTF.

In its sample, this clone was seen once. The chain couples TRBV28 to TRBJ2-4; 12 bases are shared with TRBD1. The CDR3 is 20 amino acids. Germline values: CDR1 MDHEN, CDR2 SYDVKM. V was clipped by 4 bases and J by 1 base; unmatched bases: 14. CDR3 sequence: CASSSSPGTGGAGAKNIQYF. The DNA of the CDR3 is TGTGCCAGCAGTTCCTCCCCCGGGACAGGGGGCGCCGGGGCCAAAAACATTCAGTACTTC.

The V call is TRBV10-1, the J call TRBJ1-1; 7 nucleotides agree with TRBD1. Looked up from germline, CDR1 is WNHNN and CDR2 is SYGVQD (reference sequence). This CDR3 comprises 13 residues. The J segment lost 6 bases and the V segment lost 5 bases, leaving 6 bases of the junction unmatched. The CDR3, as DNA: TGCGCCAGCAGTAGACAGGGAACGGCTGAAGCTTTCTTT. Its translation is CASSRQGTAEAFF.

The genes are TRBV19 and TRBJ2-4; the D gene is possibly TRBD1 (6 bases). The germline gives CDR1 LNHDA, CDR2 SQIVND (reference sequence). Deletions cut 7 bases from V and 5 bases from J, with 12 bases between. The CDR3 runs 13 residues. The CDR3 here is CASTGAMENIQYF. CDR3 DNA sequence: TGTGCCAGTACAGGGGCCATGGAAAACATTCAGTACTTC.

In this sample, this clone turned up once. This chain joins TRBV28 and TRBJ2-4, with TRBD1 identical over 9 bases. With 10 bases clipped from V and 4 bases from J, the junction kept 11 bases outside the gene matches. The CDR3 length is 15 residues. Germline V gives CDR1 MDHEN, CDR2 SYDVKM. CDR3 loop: CAIRKPGQGKNIQYF. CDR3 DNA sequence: TGTGCCATCCGAAAACCGGGACAGGGTAAAAACATTCAGTACTTC.

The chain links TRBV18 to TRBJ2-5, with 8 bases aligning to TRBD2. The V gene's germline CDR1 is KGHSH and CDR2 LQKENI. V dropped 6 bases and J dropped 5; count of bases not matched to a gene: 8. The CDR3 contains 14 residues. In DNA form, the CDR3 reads TGTGCCAGCTCGCCGGGACTAGATCAGGAGACCCAGTACTTC. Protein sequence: CASSPGLDQETQYF.

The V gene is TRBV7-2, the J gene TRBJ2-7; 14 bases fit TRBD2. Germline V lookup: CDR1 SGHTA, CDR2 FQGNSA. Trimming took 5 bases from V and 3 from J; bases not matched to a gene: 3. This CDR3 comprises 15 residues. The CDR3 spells CASSPGTSGSYEQYF. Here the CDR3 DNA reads TGTGCCAGCAGCCCGGGGACTAGCGGGAGCTACGAGCAGTACTTC.

The CDR3 sequence: CASSSTGGWTDTQYF. CDR3 DNA: TGTGCCAGCAGCTCGACAGGGGGGTGGACAGATACGCAGTATTTT. V usage is TRBV7-9 and J usage is TRBJ2-3; TRBD1 agrees at 9 bases. The germline CDR1 and CDR2 sequences are SEHNR and FQNEAQ (reference sequence). The CDR3 sequence is 15 residues long. V lost 4 bases, J lost 3 bases, and 5 bases stayed unmatched. Variable domain in full (rest from reference TRBV7-9 and TRBJ2-3): DTGVSQNPRHKITKRGQNVTFRCDPISEHNRLYWYRQTLGQGPEFLTYFQNEAQLEKSRLLSDRFSAERPKGSFSTLEIQRTEQGDSAMYLCASSSTGGWTDTQYFGPGTRLTVL.